Detailed here is one TCR beta chain. These data originate in a study of T cell changes during pregnancy in multiple sclerosis. The table came from immunoSEQ multiplex PCR; TCRdb's copy has only in-frame clones and leaves some out. Of about 89,000 clones listed, over 90% were seen once; the top ten hold around 0.84%. Germline V gives CDR1 SEHNR, CDR2 FQNEAQ (reference sequence). The V and J ends lost 5 bases and 7 bases respectively, with 24 bases between them. This CDR3 has 17 amino acids. The source is a female donor with multiple sclerosis, enrolled in a pregnancy study. The sequenced sample was peripheral blood, obtained in the third trimester of pregnancy. The genes are TRBV7-9 and TRBJ1-5; possible D gene TRBD1, 6 bases. The CDR3 nucleotides read TGTGCCAGCAGCCCGGGGGCTTTGGGGGGGGTGGACCAGCCCCAGCATTTT. This gives the protein CASSPGALGGVDQPQHF.